A selection of T cell receptor beta chains follows, all from one sample in a study of T-cell reconstitution after alpha-beta-depleted transplantation in children. TCRdb re-derived calls from the PCR reads in MiXCR, one entry per CDR3 protein. The sample has over 550,000 distinct CDR3 sequences, 10% seen once. The material sequenced was PBMCs from the stem cell graft donor, taken from the stem cell graft. The receptor source for this set is a human donor who donated a stem cell graft to a child with acute myeloid leukemia. CDR3s include the opening cysteine and the closing phenylalanine or tryptophan. D genes are given only for firm matches. Part of the rows lack a size; the others show once, few, many or a class for expanded clones.

CDR3 DNA: TGTGCCAGCAGTGACCTCGGAAGGAATGAGCAGTTCTTC
CDR3 protein: CASSDLGRNEQFF
D gene: NA
V gene: TRBV28
clone size: few
J gene: TRBJ2-1

CDR3 DNA: TGTGCCAGCAGTTTAGGGGGACAGGGGCCGCAGTACTTC
CDR3 protein: CASSLGGQGPQYF
D gene: TRBD1
V gene: TRBV12-3/TRBV12-4
clone size: few
J gene: TRBJ2-7

CDR3 DNA: TGTGCCAGCAGCTTAGACCTAGGGGCAAAAAACATTCAGTACTTC
CDR3 protein: CASSLDLGAKNIQYF
D gene: NA
V gene: TRBV11-2
clone size: many
J gene: TRBJ2-4

CDR3 DNA: TGTGCCTGGAGAGGTTTGGCCTCCAATCAGCCCCAGCATTTT
CDR3 protein: CAWRGLASNQPQHF
D gene: NA
V gene: TRBV30
clone size: few
J gene: TRBJ1-5

CDR3 DNA: TGCAGTGCCCAAGCGAGGGGGAATTATGGCTACACCTTC
CDR3 protein: CSAQARGNYGYTF
D gene: NA
V gene: TRBV20-1
clone size: few
J gene: TRBJ1-2

CDR3 DNA: TGTGCCACCAGCAGAGAGGGACCACCTAGAAGGGAGCTGTTTTTT
CDR3 protein: CATSREGPPRRELFF
D gene: NA
V gene: TRBV15
clone size: NA
J gene: TRBJ2-2

CDR3 DNA: TGTGCCAGCAGTTTCGTCGCCGGACTCGGGGGCACCCAGCCCCAGCATTTT
CDR3 protein: CASSFVAGLGGTQPQHF
D gene: NA
V gene: TRBV12-3/TRBV12-4
clone size: few
J gene: TRBJ1-5

CDR3 DNA: TGCAGTGCATGGGACAGGGGGCGCGGGGAGCAGTACTTC
CDR3 protein: CSAWDRGRGEQYF
D gene: TRBD1
V gene: TRBV20-1
clone size: many
J gene: TRBJ2-7

CDR3 DNA: TGTGCCAGCAGTTCGCCCTCAGCGGGCTCCTACAATGAGCAGTTCTTC
CDR3 protein: CASSSPSAGSYNEQFF
D gene: NA
V gene: TRBV28
clone size: NA
J gene: TRBJ2-1

CDR3 DNA: TGCGCCAGCACGAACAGGGAGAACACTGAAGCTTTCTTT
CDR3 protein: CASTNRENTEAFF
D gene: NA
V gene: TRBV4-1
clone size: NA
J gene: TRBJ1-1

CDR3 DNA: TGCAGCGTCGCGGAGACAGGGATAGAGACCCAGTACTTC
CDR3 protein: CSVAETGIETQYF
D gene: TRBD1
V gene: TRBV29-1
clone size: many
J gene: TRBJ2-5

CDR3 DNA: TGCAGCGCATTGGGACAGACATTATCCACAGATACGCAGTATTTT
CDR3 protein: CSALGQTLSTDTQYF
D gene: TRBD1
V gene: TRBV29-1
clone size: few
J gene: TRBJ2-3

CDR3 DNA: TGCAGGGCCCTGAAAAGCGGGATTACCGGGGAGCTGTTTTTT
CDR3 protein: CRALKSGITGELFF
D gene: TRBD2
V gene: TRBV20-1
clone size: NA
J gene: TRBJ2-2

CDR3 DNA: TGTGCCACCAGCAGAGATCTAGACTACTCCTACAATGAGCAGTTCTTC
CDR3 protein: CATSRDLDYSYNEQFF
D gene: NA
V gene: TRBV15
clone size: few
J gene: TRBJ2-1

CDR3 DNA: TGTGCCAGCAGCCCCCTGATTGGTAGCGGGAGACTCGGCACAGATACGCAGTATTTT
CDR3 protein: CASSPLIGSGRLGTDTQYF
D gene: TRBD2
V gene: TRBV4-2
clone size: few
J gene: TRBJ2-3

CDR3 DNA: TGTGCCAGCAATTTATCGGGCCGATACGAGCAGTACTTC
CDR3 protein: CASNLSGRYEQYF
D gene: NA
V gene: TRBV27
clone size: NA
J gene: TRBJ2-7